The rows below give T cell receptor beta chains drawn from one sample of a study of beta chain features in type 1 diabetes. Assay used: immunoSEQ multiplex PCR; TCRdb lists only in-frame clones, some missing. The table shows about 240,000 clones, with about 26% occurring only once. Source material: central memory CD4+ T cells from blood. The receptors originated from a man between 25 and 39 years old in good health. The CDR3 runs from the conserved cysteine through the conserved F or W. A D gene is named only where the DNA matches it firmly. Size values are once, few and many counts, or a class for expanded clones, and some rows have none.

cdr3_length j_call clone_size d_call v_call cdr3_nt cdr3_aa
13 TRBJ1-5 NA NA TRBV7-2 TGTGCCAGCAGGGGGAATAGCAATCAGCCCCAGCATTTT CASRGNSNQPQHF
17 TRBJ2-3 NA TRBD1 TRBV10-3 TGTGCCATCAGGGTCCCGGGACAGGGGGCCGGGGCAGATACGCAGTATTTT CAIRVPGQGAGADTQYF
15 TRBJ2-1 NA TRBD2 TRBV10-3 TGTGCCATCAGTGAGTCGGTAGCGGGATTAAATGAGCAGTTCTTC CAISESVAGLNEQFF
17 TRBJ1-1 NA TRBD1 TRBV25-1 TGTGCCAGCAGTGAATTTGGGTTGGGGACAGTGAACACTGAAGCTTTCTTT CASSEFGLGTVNTEAFF
11 TRBJ2-7 few NA TRBV30 TGTGCCTGGAAGGGCAGCTACGAGCAGTACTTC CAWKGSYEQYF
12 TRBJ2-7 NA NA TRBV6-1 TGTGCCGCTTCGGTGGGCGGGTCCGAGCAGTACTTC CAASVGGSEQYF
12 TRBJ2-5 NA NA TRBV7-9 TGTGCCAGCAGCACAGGTTTCGAGACCCAGTACTTC CASSTGFETQYF
15 TRBJ1-6 NA TRBD1 TRBV2 TGTGCCAGCAGTCTACAGGGGCTGGGTAATTCACCCCTCCACTTT CASSLQGLGNSPLHF
14 TRBJ1-6 NA TRBD1 TRBV6-6 TGTGCCAGCAGGCAACAGGGGTTTAATTCACCCCTCCACTTT CASRQQGFNSPLHF
12 TRBJ1-5 NA NA TRBV30 TGTGCCTGCCAAGACCTGGATCAGCCCCAGCATTTT CACQDLDQPQHF